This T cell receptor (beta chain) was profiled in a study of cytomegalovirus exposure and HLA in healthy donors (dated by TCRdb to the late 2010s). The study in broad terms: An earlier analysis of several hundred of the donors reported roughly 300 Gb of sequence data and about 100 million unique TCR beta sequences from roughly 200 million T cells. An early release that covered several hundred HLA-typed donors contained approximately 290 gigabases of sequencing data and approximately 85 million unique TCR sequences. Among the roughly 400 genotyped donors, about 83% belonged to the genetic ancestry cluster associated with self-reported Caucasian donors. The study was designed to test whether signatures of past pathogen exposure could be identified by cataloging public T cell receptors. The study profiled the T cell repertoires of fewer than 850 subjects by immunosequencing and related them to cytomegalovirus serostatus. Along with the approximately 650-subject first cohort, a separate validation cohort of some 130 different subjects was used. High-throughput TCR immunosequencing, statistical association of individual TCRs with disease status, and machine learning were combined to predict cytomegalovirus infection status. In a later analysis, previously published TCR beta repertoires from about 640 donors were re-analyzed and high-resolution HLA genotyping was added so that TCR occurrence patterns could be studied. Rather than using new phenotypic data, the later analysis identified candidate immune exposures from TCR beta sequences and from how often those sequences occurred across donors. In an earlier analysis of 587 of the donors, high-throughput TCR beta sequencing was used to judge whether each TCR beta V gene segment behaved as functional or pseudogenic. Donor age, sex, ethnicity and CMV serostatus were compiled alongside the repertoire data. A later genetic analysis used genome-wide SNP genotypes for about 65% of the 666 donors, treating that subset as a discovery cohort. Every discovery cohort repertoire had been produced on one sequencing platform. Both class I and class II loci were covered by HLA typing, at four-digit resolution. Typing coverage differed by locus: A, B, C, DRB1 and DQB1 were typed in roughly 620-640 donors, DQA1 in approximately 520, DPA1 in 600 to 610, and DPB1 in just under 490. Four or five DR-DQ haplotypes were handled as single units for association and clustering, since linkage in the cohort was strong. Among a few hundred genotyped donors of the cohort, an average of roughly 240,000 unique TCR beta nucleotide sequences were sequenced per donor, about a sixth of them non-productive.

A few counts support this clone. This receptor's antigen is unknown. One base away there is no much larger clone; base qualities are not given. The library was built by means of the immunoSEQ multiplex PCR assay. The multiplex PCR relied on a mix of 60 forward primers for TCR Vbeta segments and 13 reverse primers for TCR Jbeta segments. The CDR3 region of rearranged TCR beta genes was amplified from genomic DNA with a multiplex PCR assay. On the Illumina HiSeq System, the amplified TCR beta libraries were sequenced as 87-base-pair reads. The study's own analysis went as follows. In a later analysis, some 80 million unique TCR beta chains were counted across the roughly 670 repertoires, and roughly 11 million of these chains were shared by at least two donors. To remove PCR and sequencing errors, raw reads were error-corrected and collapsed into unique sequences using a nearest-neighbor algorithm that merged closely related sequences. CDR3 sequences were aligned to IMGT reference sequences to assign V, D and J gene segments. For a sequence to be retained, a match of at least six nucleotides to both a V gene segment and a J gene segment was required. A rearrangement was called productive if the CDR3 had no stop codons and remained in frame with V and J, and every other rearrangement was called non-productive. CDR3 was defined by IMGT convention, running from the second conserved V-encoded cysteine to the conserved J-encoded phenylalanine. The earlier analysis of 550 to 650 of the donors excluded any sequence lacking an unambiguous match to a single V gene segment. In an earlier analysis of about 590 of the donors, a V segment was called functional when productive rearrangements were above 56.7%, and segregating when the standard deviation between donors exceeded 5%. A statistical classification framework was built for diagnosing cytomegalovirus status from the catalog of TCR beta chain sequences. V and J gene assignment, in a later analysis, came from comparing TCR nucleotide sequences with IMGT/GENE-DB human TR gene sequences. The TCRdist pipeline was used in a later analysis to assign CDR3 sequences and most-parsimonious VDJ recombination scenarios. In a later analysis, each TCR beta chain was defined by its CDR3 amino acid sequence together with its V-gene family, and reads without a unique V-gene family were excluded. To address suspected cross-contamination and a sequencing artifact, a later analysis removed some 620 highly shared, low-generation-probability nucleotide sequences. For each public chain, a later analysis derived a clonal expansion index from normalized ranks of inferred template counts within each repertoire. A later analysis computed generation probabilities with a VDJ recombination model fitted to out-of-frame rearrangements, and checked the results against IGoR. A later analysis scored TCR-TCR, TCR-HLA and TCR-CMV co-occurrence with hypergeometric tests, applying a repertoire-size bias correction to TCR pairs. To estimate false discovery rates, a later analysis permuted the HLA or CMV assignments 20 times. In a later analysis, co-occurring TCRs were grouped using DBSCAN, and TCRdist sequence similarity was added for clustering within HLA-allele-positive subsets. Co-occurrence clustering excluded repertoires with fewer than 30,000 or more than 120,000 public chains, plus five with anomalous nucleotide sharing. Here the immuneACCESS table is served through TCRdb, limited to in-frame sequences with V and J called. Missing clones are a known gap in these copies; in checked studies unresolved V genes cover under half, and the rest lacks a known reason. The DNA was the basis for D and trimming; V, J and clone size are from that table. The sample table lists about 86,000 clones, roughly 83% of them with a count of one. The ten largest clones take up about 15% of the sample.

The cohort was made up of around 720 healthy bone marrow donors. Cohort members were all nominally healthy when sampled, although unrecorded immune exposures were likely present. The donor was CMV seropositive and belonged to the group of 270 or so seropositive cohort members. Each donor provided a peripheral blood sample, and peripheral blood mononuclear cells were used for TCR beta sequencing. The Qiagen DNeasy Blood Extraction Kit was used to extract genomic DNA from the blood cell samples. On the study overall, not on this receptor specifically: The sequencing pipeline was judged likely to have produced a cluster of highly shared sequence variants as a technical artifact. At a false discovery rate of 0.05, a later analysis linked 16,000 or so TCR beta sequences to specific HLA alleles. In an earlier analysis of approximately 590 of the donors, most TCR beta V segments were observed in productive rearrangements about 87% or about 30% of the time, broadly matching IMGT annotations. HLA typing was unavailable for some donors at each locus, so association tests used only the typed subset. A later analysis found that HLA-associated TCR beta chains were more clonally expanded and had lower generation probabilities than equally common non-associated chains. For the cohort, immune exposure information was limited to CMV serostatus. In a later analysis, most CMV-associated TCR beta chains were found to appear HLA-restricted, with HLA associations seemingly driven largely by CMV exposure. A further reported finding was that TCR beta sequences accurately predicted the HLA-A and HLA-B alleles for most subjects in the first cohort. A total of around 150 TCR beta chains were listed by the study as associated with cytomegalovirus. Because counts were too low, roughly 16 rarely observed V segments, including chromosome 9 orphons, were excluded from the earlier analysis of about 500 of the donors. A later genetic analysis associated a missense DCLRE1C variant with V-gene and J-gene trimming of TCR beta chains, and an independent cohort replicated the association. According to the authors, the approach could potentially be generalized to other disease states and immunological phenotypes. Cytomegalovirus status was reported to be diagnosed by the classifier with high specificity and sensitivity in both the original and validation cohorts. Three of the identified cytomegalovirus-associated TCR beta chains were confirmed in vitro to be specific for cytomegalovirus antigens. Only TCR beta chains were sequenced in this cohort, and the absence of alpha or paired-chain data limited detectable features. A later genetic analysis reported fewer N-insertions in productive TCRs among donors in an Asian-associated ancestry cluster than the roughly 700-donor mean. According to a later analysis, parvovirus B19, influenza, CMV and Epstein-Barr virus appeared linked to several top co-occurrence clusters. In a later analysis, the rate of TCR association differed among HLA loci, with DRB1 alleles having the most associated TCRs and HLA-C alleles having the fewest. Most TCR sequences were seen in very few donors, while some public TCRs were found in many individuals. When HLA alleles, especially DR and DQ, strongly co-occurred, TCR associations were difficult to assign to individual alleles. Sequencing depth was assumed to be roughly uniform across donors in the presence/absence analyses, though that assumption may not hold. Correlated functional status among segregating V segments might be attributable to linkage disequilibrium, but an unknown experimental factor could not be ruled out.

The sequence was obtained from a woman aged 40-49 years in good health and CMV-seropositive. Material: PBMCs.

In nucleotide form, the sequence is TGTGCCAGCAGTGGGGGACTGAGGGCTGAAGCTTTCTTT. Translated, this is CASSGGLRAEAFF. The rearrangement combines TRBV6-5 with TRBJ1-1, and perhaps TRBD1 as D gene, on 5 matching bases. Including the terminal cysteine and phenylalanine, the CDR3 comprises 13 residues. Only the CDR3 portion is preserved as DNA: 39 bases, with reading frame beginning at the first base. Based on the germline V gene, the CDR1 and CDR2 sequences are MNHEY and SVGAGI. V loses 5 bases, J loses 6 bases, and the germline ends lie 13 bases apart.